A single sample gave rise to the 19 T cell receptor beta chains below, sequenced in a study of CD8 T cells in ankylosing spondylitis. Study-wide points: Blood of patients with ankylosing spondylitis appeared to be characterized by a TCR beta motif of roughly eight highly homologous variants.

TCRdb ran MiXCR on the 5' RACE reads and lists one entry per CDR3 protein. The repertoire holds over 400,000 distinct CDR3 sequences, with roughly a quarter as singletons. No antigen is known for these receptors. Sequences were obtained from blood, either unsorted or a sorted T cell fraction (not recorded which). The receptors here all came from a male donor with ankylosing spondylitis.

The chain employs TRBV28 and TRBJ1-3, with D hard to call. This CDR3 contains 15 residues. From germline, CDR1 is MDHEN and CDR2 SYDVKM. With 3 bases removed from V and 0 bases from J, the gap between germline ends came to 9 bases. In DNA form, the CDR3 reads TGTGCCAGCAGTTTCGGCGGGAGCTCTGGAAACACCATATATTTT. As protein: CASSFGGSSGNTIYF.

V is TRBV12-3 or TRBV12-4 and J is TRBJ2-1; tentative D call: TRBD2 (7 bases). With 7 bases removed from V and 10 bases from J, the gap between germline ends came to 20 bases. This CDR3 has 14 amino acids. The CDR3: CASNLGGGREEQFF. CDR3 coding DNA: TGTGCCAGCAACCTAGGGGGGGGGCGGGAGGAGCAGTTCTTC.

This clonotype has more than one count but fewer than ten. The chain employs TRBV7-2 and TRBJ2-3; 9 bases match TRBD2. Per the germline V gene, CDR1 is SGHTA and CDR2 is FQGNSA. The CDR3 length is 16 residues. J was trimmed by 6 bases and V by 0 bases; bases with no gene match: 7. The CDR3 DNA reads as TGTGCCAGCAGCTTAGCTGGCGGGAGGGGTACGGATACGCAGTATTTT. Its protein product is CASSLAGGRGTDTQYF.

The CDR3 sequence is CSARGGDGGSYNEQFF. The CDR3 bases are TGCAGTGCTAGAGGAGGGGATGGGGGATCCTACAATGAGCAGTTCTTC. This sequence joins TRBV20-1 and TRBJ2-1; either TRBD1 or TRBD2 may supply D (5 bases each). Per germline, CDR1 DFQATT and CDR2 SNEGSKA (reference sequence). This CDR3 spans 16 amino acids. Trimming left V 1 base short and J 1 base short, with 14 bases between.

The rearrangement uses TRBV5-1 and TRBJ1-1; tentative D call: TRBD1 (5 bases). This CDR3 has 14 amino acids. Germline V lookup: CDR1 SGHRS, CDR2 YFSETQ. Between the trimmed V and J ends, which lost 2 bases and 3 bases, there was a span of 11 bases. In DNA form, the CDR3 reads TGCGCCAGCAGCTTCAGGCCGGGGGACACTGAAGCTTTCTTT. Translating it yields CASSFRPGDTEAFF.

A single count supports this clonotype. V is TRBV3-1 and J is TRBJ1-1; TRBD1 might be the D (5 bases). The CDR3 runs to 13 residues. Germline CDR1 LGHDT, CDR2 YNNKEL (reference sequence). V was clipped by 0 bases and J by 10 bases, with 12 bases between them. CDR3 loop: CASSQDYTRGAFF. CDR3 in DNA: TGTGCCAGCAGCCAAGATTACACGAGGGGAGCTTTCTTT.

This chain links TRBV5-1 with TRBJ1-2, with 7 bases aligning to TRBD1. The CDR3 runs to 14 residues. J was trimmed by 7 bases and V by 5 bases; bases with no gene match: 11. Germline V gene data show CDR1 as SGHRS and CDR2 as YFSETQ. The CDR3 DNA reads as TGCGCCAGCAGGGAAACGGACAGGAGCGGTGGCTACACCTTC. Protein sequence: CASRETDRSGGYTF.

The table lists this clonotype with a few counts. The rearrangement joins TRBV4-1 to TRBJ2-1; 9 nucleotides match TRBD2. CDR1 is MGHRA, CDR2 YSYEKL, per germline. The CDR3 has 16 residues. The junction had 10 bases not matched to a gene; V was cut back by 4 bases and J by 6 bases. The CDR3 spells CASSPRSGTSRNEQFF. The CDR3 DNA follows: TGCGCCAGCAGCCCCCGATCCGGGACTAGCCGCAATGAGCAGTTCTTC.

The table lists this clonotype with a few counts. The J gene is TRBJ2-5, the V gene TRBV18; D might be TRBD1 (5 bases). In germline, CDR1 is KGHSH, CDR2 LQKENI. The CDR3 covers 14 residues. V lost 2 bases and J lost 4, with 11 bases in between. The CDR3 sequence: CASSPSQRGETQYF. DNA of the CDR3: TGTGCCAGCTCACCAAGCCAAAGGGGAGAGACCCAGTACTTC.

The CDR3 DNA reads as TGCGCCAGCAGCTTGGCTTCTAGCTTGGGTACCGGGGAGCTGTTTTTT. It encodes CASSLASSLGTGELFF. V gene TRBV5-1 combines with J gene TRBJ2-2; possible D gene TRBD2, 5 bases. This CDR3 contains 16 residues. V was trimmed by 0 bases and J by 5 bases, leaving 14 bases between them. Germline CDR1 is SGHRS and CDR2 is YFSETQ.

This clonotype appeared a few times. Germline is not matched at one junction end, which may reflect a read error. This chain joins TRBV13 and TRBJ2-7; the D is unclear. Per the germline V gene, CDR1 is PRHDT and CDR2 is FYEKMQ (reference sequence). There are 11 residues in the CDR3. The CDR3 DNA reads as TGTGCCAGCAGCCAATCCGGCAACCTATTCTTC. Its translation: CASSQSGNLFF.

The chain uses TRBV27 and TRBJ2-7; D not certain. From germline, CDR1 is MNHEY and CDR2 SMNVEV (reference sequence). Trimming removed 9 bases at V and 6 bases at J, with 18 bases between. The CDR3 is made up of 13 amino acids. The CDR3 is CASQKTLSGEQYF. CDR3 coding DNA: TGTGCCAGTCAGAAGACTCTCTCGGGCGAGCAGTACTTC.

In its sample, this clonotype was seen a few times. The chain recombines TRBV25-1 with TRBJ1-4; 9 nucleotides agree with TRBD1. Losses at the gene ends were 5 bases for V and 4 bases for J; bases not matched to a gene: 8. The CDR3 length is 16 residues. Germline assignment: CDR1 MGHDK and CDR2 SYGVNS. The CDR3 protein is CASSSGTGFNNEKLFF. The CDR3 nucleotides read TGTGCCAGCAGTTCCGGGACAGGGTTTAATAATGAAAAACTGTTTTTT.

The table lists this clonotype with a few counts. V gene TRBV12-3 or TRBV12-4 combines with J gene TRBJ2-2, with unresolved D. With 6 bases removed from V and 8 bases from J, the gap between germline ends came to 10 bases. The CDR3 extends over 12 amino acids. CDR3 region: CASRIRRGELFF. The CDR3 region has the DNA TGTGCCAGCAGAATTCGCCGGGGGGAGCTGTTTTTT.

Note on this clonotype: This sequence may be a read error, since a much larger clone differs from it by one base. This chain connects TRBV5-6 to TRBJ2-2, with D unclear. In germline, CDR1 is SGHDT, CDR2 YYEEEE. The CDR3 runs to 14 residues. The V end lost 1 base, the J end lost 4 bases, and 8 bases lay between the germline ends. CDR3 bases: TGTGCCAGCAGCTTGCCAGCGAGCACCGGGGAGCTGTTTTTT. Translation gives CASSLPASTGELFF.

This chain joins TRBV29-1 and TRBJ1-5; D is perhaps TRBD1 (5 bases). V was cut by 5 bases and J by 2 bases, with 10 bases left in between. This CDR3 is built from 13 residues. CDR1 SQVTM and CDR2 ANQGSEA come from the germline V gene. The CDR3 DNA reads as TGCAGCGTTCAAGGGGCCGGCAATCAGCCCCAGCATTTT. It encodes CSVQGAGNQPQHF.

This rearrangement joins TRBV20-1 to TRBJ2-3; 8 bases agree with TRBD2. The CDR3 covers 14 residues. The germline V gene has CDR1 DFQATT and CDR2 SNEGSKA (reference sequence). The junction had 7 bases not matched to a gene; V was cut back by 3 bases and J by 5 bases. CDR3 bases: TGCAGTGCTAGTGACAGCGGGAGCGGAGATACGCAGTATTTT. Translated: CSASDSGSGDTQYF.

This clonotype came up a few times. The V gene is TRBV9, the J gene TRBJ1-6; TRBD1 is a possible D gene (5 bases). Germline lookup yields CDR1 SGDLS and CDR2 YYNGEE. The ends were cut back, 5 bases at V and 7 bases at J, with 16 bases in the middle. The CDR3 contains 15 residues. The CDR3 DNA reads TGTGCCAGCAGACCCGGGGGATCGCGCAATTCACCCCTCCACTTT. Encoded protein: CASRPGGSRNSPLHF.

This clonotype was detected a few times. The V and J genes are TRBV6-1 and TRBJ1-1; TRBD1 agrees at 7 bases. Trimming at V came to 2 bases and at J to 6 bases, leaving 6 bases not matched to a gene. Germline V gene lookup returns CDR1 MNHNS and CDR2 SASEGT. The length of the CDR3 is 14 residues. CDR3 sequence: CASSEHWDSSEAFF. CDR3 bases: TGTGCCAGCAGTGAACATTGGGACAGCTCTGAAGCTTTCTTT.